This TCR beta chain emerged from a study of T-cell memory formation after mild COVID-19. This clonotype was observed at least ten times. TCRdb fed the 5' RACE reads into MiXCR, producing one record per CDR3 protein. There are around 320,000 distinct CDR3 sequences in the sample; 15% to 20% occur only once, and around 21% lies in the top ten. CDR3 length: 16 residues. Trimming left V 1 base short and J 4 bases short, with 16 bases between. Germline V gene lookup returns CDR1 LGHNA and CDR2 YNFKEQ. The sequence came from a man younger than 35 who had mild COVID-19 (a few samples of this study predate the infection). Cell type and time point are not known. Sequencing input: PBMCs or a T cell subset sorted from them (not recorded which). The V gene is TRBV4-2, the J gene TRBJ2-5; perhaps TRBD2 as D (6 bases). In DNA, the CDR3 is TGTGCCAGCAGCCAAGGGCTGGCGGGGCTGGTAGAGACCCAGTACTTC. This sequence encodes CASSQGLAGLVETQYF.